Each of the 13 T cell receptor beta chains below was sequenced from the same sample in a study of blood T cell repertoires in COVID-19 (dated by TCRdb to about 2020). Libraries came from the immunoSEQ multiplex PCR assay. TCRdb carries this immuneACCESS record with in-frame sequences only. Its versions omit some clonotypes, under half of them owing to an unresolved V gene in the studies checked, with the rest unexplained. The sample has approximately 150,000 clones on record, about 86% of them singletons. Of the sample, over 8.5% is held by the ten largest clones. Sequencing was done on a sample of peripheral blood. These TCRs come from a woman aged 45-65 years with active or convalescent COVID-19.

The V gene is TRBV30, the J gene TRBJ2-1; no firm D call. The V and J ends lost 0 bases and 8 bases respectively, with 11 bases between them. From germline, CDR1 is GTSNPN and CDR2 SVGIG (reference sequence). The CDR3 length is 13 residues. Here the CDR3 DNA reads TGTGCCTGGAGTGTACGACTCTTTGATGAGCAGTTCTTC. Amino acids: CAWSVRLFDEQFF.

This clone was observed a few times. J is TRBJ2-2 and V is TRBV5-1; the match to TRBD1 covers 8 bases. V shed 4 bases, J shed 2 bases, and the junction held 13 bases outside the gene matches. This CDR3 has 18 residues. CDR1 and CDR2 from the germline V gene are SGHRS and YFSETQ. This CDR3 is CASSTVLQGELNTGELFF. CDR3 nucleotides: TGCGCCAGCAGCACGGTCCTACAGGGGGAGCTTAACACCGGGGAGCTGTTTTTT.

The chain is built from TRBV30 and TRBJ2-2, with TRBD1 matching 8 bases. J lost 10 bases, V lost 1 base, and 5 bases had no gene match. CDR1 is GTSNPN and CDR2 is SVGIG in the germline V gene (reference sequence). The CDR3 has 13 amino acids. Here the CDR3 reads CAWSAGQGEELFF. CDR3 coding DNA: TGTGCCTGGAGTGCAGGACAGGGCGAGGAGCTGTTTTTT.

This clone was seen only a few times. The V call is TRBV2, the J call TRBJ1-2; 7 bases line up with TRBD1. The CDR3 has 12 amino acids. Germline CDR1 SNHLY, CDR2 FYNNEI. V shed 6 bases, J shed 7 bases, and the junction held 5 bases outside the gene matches. The CDR3 loop is CASSVQGGGYTF. The CDR3 DNA sequence: TGTGCCAGCAGCGTTCAGGGGGGTGGCTACACCTTC.

V and J are TRBV5-1 and TRBJ2-7; 11 bases are a match to TRBD1. The germline gives CDR1 SGHRS, CDR2 YFSETQ. Trimming took 4 bases from V and 0 from J; bases not matched to a gene: 6. The CDR3 runs 16 residues. CDR3 nucleotide sequence: TGCGCCAGCAGCGTAGGAGGGACAGGGGGCTCCTACGAGCAGTACTTC. It yields the protein CASSVGGTGGSYEQYF.

The chain has TRBV11-1 and TRBJ1-1; perhaps TRBD1 as D (6 bases). This CDR3 comprises 15 residues. V dropped 1 base and J dropped 5 bases, with 14 bases sitting between them. CDR1 and CDR2 from the germline V gene are SGHAT and FQDESV (reference sequence). The CDR3 region is CASSLGYRAGTEAFF. The CDR3 DNA reads as TGTGCCAGCAGCTTAGGTTACAGGGCAGGAACTGAAGCTTTCTTT.

This clone was found once. This rearrangement joins TRBV7-9 to TRBJ2-7; 7 nucleotides align to TRBD1. V shed 4 bases and J 1 base; nucleotides not matched to a gene: 7. The CDR3 has 15 amino acids. The germline CDR1 and CDR2 sequences are SEHNR and FQNEAQ (reference sequence). The CDR3 spells CASSSGQVLSYEQYF. In DNA, the CDR3 is TGTGCCAGCAGCTCCGGACAGGTACTATCCTACGAGCAGTACTTC.

The chain joins TRBV29-1 to TRBJ1-1; TRBD1 matches 7 bases. Germline CDR1 is SQVTM and CDR2 is ANQGSEA. The V and J ends lost 8 bases and 0 bases, in that order; junction bases with no gene match: 18. The CDR3 spans 17 residues. CDR3 sequence reads: CSISPGSGQNMNTEAFF. CDR3 nucleotide sequence: TGCAGCATCTCGCCGGGGTCGGGACAGAATATGAACACTGAAGCTTTCTTT.

This clone came up once. The gene calls are TRBV9 and TRBJ2-1; D is possibly TRBD2 (7 bases). The CDR3 loop spans 17 amino acids. V lost 4 bases and J 1 base, leaving 18 bases between the germline ends. The germline gives CDR1 SGDLS, CDR2 YYNGEE. In DNA, the CDR3 is TGTGCCAGCAGCCTAAGGGGGGGAGCCTATTCCTACAATGAGCAGTTCTTC. It is translated as CASSLRGGAYSYNEQFF.

At least ten counts were recorded for this clone. This chain uses TRBV6-2 or TRBV6-3 with TRBJ2-3; 11 bases are shared with TRBD2. The CDR3 length is 17 residues. Germline loops: CDR1 MNHEY, CDR2 SVGEGT. The V and J ends lost 6 bases and 0 bases, in that order; junction bases with no gene match: 8. CDR3 region: CASSRMTSGTSTDTQYF. Written as DNA, the CDR3 is TGTGCCAGCAGCCGCATGACTAGCGGGACTAGCACAGATACGCAGTATTTT.

The rearrangement uses TRBV27 and TRBJ2-3; 13 positions match TRBD2. J gave up 2 bases and V 5 bases, and 13 bases lay outside the gene matches. The CDR3 consists of 19 residues. Germline CDR1 is MNHEY and CDR2 is SMNVEV (reference sequence). Here the CDR3 DNA reads TGTGCCAGCAGTCCCATACTAGCGGGAGGGCCGCTAACCACAGATACGCAGTATTTT. Translating it yields CASSPILAGGPLTTDTQYF.

With respect to this clone: The same CDR3 arises from other DNA sequences in this sample as well. This chain joins TRBV28 and TRBJ1-1; D perhaps matches TRBD1 (5 bases). V gave up 2 bases and J gave up 1 base, with 8 bases separating them. Germline CDR1 reads MDHEN; CDR2 reads SYDVKM. This CDR3 region has 14 residues. The CDR3 bases are TGTGCCAGCAGTTTAGCGCAGGGGAACACTGAAGCTTTCTTT. Protein: CASSLAQGNTEAFF.

The J gene is TRBJ1-1, the V gene TRBV19, with D tentatively TRBD1 (6 bases). The CDR3 is 14 amino acids. V was trimmed by 10 bases and J by 0 bases, leaving 15 bases between them. Germline assignment: CDR1 LNHDA and CDR2 SQIVND (reference sequence). CDR3 nucleotides: TGTGCCACCCGCCGGGACATGATGAACACTGAAGCTTTCTTT. It encodes CATRRDMMNTEAFF.